One sample yielded the 25 T cell receptor beta chains listed below, sequenced in a study of cytomegalovirus exposure and HLA in healthy donors. 60 Vbeta and 13 Jbeta primers were used in PCR. Some clones are missing from TCRdb's copy, which holds only in-frame ones; the method was immunoSEQ multiplex PCR. Altogether 200,000 to 300,000 clones are present, about 88% being singletons, with the ten largest covering 0.24%. Sequencing was done on a sample of PBMCs. The receptors originated from a girl aged 2-10 years in good health and CMV-seronegative.

The V and J genes are TRBV6-1 and TRBJ2-3; 8 nucleotides line up with TRBD2. V was clipped by 1 base and J by 2 bases; unmatched bases: 8. The CDR3 sequence is 17 residues long. The V gene's germline CDR1 is MNHNS and CDR2 SASEGT. The CDR3 here is CASSEDERECPTDTQYF. CDR3 DNA: TGTGCCAGCAGTGAAGATGAGCGGGAGTGCCCCACAGATACGCAGTATTTT.

The CDR3 bases are TGTGCCAGCAGCTTAGCAGCGGGAGGATGGGAGACCCAGTACTTC. Encoded protein: CASSLAAGGWETQYF. This chain connects TRBV11-2 to TRBJ2-5; 9 positions agree with TRBD2. Germline V gene sequence: CDR1 SGHAT, CDR2 FQNNGV. The CDR3 loop spans 15 amino acids. V lost 1 base and J lost 5; bases outside the gene matches: 5. The full variable domain, its missing parts supplied by reference TRBV11-2 and TRBJ2-5, is EAGVAQSPRYKIIEKRQSVAFWCNPISGHATLYWYQQILGQGPKLLIQFQNNGVVDDSQLPKDRFSAERLKGVDSTLKIQPAKLEDSAVYLCASSLAAGGWETQYFGPGTRLLVL.

This clone appeared once. The V call is TRBV1, the J call TRBJ2-7; TRBD1, the table's D call, lacks a check against the DNA. TRBV1 is deemed a pseudogene. The CDR3 covers 16 residues. The CDR3 DNA reads TGCACCAGCAGCCAAGATATCAGGTGTTGTGTCTACGAGCAGTACTTC. Protein: CTSSQDIRCCVYEQYF.

The V and J genes are TRBV18 and TRBJ2-7; 9 bases are shared with TRBD2. J was trimmed by 2 bases and V by 3 bases; bases with no gene match: 11. This CDR3 spans 17 amino acids. The germline V gene has CDR1 KGHSH and CDR2 LQKENI. The CDR3 DNA reads TGTGCCAGCTCACCTCCGGCGGGGGGGCCCCACACCTACGAGCAGTACTTC. Translating it yields CASSPPAGGPHTYEQYF.

The V gene is TRBV5-3, the J gene TRBJ2-7; no definite D call. TRBV5-3 counts as an open reading frame of uncertain function. The CDR3 totals 11 residues. With 4 bases removed from V and 3 bases from J, the gap between germline ends came to 5 bases. CDR3 in DNA: TGTGCCAGAAGCGGTAGCTACGAGCAGTACTTC. Translated: CARSGSYEQYF.

The J gene is TRBJ1-2, the V gene TRBV5-6, with D hard to call. CDR1 is SGHDT and CDR2 is YYEEEE in the germline V gene. The CDR3 loop spans 16 amino acids. Trimming removed 4 bases from V and 6 bases from J, with 22 bases in between. The CDR3 region has the DNA TGTGCCAGCAGCCACGGCGGGCTGGGGTCCCTAAATGGCTACACCTTC. Protein sequence: CASSHGGLGSLNGYTF.

CDR3 coding DNA: TGTGCCGTCGGACTAGCGAAAAACTCTACAGATACGCAGTATTTT. It is translated as CAVGLAKNSTDTQYF. The V gene is TRBV25-1, the J gene TRBJ2-3, with 9 bases identical to TRBD2. V was pared by 11 bases and J by 3 bases, with 12 bases of the junction left unmatched. CDR1 MGHDK and CDR2 SYGVNS come from the germline V gene. There are 15 residues in the CDR3.

Regarding this clone: Germline and junction disagree at one end, which may indicate a read error. This sequence joins TRBV7-8 and TRBJ1-3, with no clear D. CDR1 and CDR2 from the germline V gene are SGHVS and FQNEAQ. CDR3 length equals 15 residues. CDR3 sequence: CASSLQVSSGNTMYF. The CDR3 DNA reads TGTGCCAGCAGTCTCCAGGTTTCCTCTGGAAACACCATGTATTTT.

The chain combines TRBV30 with TRBJ2-7; D might be TRBD1 (6 bases). The germline CDR1 and CDR2 sequences are GTSNPN and SVGIG (reference sequence). The CDR3 length is 14 residues. Trimming cost V 0 bases and J 0 bases, with 9 bases left between them. CDR3 sequence: CAWSVGGASYEQYF. As DNA, the CDR3 is TGTGCCTGGAGTGTAGGGGGAGCCTCCTACGAGCAGTACTTC.

V is TRBV30 and J is TRBJ2-5; D is possibly TRBD2 (6 bases). Germline values: CDR1 GTSNPN, CDR2 SVGIG (reference sequence). The CDR3 loop spans 14 amino acids. Trimming shortened V by 4 bases and J by 5 bases, and 17 bases separated the two germline ends. CDR3 in amino acids: CAWTIRLASETQYF. CDR3 nucleotides: TGTGCCTGGACAATCCGTCTAGCGTCCGAGACCCAGTACTTC. Together with reference TRBV30 and TRBJ2-5, the CDR3 gives the full variable domain: SQTIHQWPATLVQPVGSPLSLECTVEGTSNPNLYWYRQAAGRGLQLLFYSVGIGQISSEVPQNLSASRPQDRQFILSSKKLLLSDSGFYLCAWTIRLASETQYFGPGTRLLVL.

The chain carries TRBV7-5 and TRBJ2-3; the table assigns TRBD2, which was not confirmed against the DNA. TRBV7-5 has pseudogene status. The length of the CDR3 is 18 residues. Here the CDR3 reads CVRSSGSSGIQLTDTQYF. The CDR3, as DNA: TGTGTCAGAAGCTCGGGGTCTAGCGGGATACAGCTCACAGATACGCAGTATTTT.

This clone was seen once. This rearrangement joins TRBV11-2 to TRBJ1-5; 8 bases agree with TRBD1. CDR1 is SGHAT and CDR2 is FQNNGV in the germline V gene. The CDR3 extends over 15 amino acids. Trimming took 1 base from V and 7 from J; bases not matched to a gene: 6. The CDR3 region is CASSLATGGGQPQHF. The CDR3 DNA reads TGTGCCAGCAGCTTAGCTACAGGGGGAGGACAGCCCCAGCATTTT.

V usage is TRBV30 and J usage is TRBJ2-5; D gene ambiguous. The CDR3 is made up of 15 amino acids. Between the trimmed V and J ends, which lost 2 bases and 4 bases, there was a span of 17 bases. Germline loops: CDR1 GTSNPN, CDR2 SVGIG (reference sequence). CDR3 sequence: CAWSSHSGLRETQYF. The CDR3 DNA reads as TGTGCCTGGAGTTCCCACAGTGGTTTGAGAGAGACCCAGTACTTC.

The chain couples TRBV23-1 to TRBJ2-7; 9 bases agree with TRBD2. Being an ORF, TRBV23-1 has a function that is uncertain. The CDR3 spans 20 residues. With V trimmed by 0 bases and J by 2 bases, 17 bases remained unmatched. The CDR3 DNA is TGCGCCAGCAGTCAATCGGGGGCTTTGGGTAGCGGGAGAGAGCCCTACGAGCAGTACTTC. Amino acids: CASSQSGALGSGREPYEQYF.

Of note for this clone: This sample includes further DNA sequences coding for the same CDR3. V is TRBV27 and J is TRBJ2-1; maybe TRBD2 (6 bases). The germline CDR1 and CDR2 sequences are MNHEY and SMNVEV (reference sequence). Trimming removed 6 bases from V and 11 bases from J, with 17 bases in between. The CDR3 loop spans 13 amino acids. The CDR3 sequence: CASRGGTDVKQFF. CDR3 DNA: TGTGCCAGCAGGGGGGGAACTGACGTTAAGCAGTTCTTC.

This chain joins TRBV5-1 and TRBJ2-1; TRBD2 agrees at 14 bases. This CDR3 is built from 16 residues. V shed 0 bases and J 6 bases; nucleotides not matched to a gene: 2. Per germline, CDR1 SGHRS and CDR2 YFSETQ. In nucleotides, the CDR3 is TGCGCCAGCAGCTTGGCCGGGACTAGCGGGGGCAATGAGCAGTTCTTC. As protein: CASSLAGTSGGNEQFF.

J is TRBJ2-3 and V is TRBV2, with TRBD2 identical over 7 bases. The CDR3 extends over 18 amino acids. Germline CDR1 reads SNHLY; CDR2 reads FYNNEI. V lost 4 bases and J lost 4; bases outside the gene matches: 17. CDR3 in amino acids: CASSVTLGGGSRPDTQYF. The CDR3 DNA follows: TGTGCCAGCAGTGTCACCCTCGGGGGAGGGTCCAGACCAGATACGCAGTATTTT.

The chain employs TRBV5-1 and TRBJ2-2, with 7 bases identical to TRBD2. There are 14 residues in the CDR3. Germline V CDR1 and CDR2: SGHRS, YFSETQ. With V trimmed by 4 bases and J by 6 bases, 6 bases remained unmatched. This chain's CDR3 is CASSTGGAAGELFF. The CDR3 nucleotides read TGCGCCAGCAGCACGGGAGGCGCGGCCGGGGAGCTGTTTTTT.

This chain joins TRBV4-1 and TRBJ2-7; 8 bases agree with TRBD2. Germline V lookup: CDR1 MGHRA, CDR2 YSYEKL. After removal of 2 bases from V and 4 bases from J, the junction contained 10 bases not matched to a gene. The CDR3 covers 16 residues. The CDR3 bases are TGCGCCAGCAGCCAACGGGCGGGGGGCGGTAGTTACGAGCAGTACTTC. It translates to CASSQRAGGGSYEQYF.

The chain couples TRBV25-1 to TRBJ1-2; TRBD1 might be the D (5 bases). V was clipped by 3 bases and J by 5 bases, with 22 bases between them. This CDR3 is 17 amino acids long. CDR1 and CDR2 from the germline V gene are MGHDK and SYGVNS. For the CDR3, the DNA is TGTGCCAGCAGTGATCCAGGGAGGGCCGCGGGAACTTATGGCTACACCTTC. Its translation is CASSDPGRAAGTYGYTF.

The J gene is TRBJ1-1, the V gene TRBV29-1; 7 bases match TRBD1. The CDR3 extends over 12 amino acids. J was trimmed by 11 bases and V by 6 bases; bases with no gene match: 12. The germline gives CDR1 SQVTM, CDR2 ANQGSEA. CDR3 sequence: CSVHRGRMGAFF. Here the CDR3 DNA reads TGCAGCGTCCACAGGGGTAGGATGGGGGCTTTCTTT.

This clone has just a few counts. This chain's CDR3 is CASSLGQKYNEQFF. The CDR3 DNA follows: TGTGCCAGCAGCTTGGGACAGAAGTACAATGAGCAGTTCTTC. The chain uses TRBV6-1 and TRBJ2-1; TRBD1 aligns across 7 bases. Germline CDR1 MNHNS, CDR2 SASEGT. The CDR3 length is 14 residues. J gave up 4 bases and V 6 bases, and 6 bases lay outside the gene matches.

This chain uses TRBV6-5 with TRBJ2-5; 7 bases match TRBD2. CDR1 is MNHEY and CDR2 is SVGAGI in the germline V gene. V gave up 2 bases and J gave up 2 bases; unmatched junction bases: 5. The CDR3 runs to 15 residues. CDR3 region: CASSYQAGVQETQYF. CDR3 coding DNA: TGTGCCAGCAGTTACCAGGCGGGGGTGCAAGAGACCCAGTACTTC.

The rearrangement links TRBV7-9 to TRBJ1-4, with D perhaps TRBD1 (5 bases). The length of the CDR3 is 14 residues. V was clipped by 5 bases and J by 5 bases, with 12 bases between them. The V gene's germline CDR1 is SEHNR and CDR2 FQNEAQ (reference sequence). The CDR3 coding sequence is TGTGCCAGCAGCCTGACGGAGGGGAATGAAAAACTGTTTTTT. Amino acids: CASSLTEGNEKLFF.

This clone is a singleton in its sample. The junction departs from the called germline gene at one end, perhaps through a read error. The DNA for the CDR3 is TGCGCCAGCAGCACGAGGGACAGGGGGCTCCACGAGCGGTACTTC. This sequence encodes CASSTRDRGLHERYF. The chain links TRBV5-1 to TRBJ2-7; 12 bases fit TRBD1. Germline V gives CDR1 SGHRS, CDR2 YFSETQ. CDR3 size: 15 residues.